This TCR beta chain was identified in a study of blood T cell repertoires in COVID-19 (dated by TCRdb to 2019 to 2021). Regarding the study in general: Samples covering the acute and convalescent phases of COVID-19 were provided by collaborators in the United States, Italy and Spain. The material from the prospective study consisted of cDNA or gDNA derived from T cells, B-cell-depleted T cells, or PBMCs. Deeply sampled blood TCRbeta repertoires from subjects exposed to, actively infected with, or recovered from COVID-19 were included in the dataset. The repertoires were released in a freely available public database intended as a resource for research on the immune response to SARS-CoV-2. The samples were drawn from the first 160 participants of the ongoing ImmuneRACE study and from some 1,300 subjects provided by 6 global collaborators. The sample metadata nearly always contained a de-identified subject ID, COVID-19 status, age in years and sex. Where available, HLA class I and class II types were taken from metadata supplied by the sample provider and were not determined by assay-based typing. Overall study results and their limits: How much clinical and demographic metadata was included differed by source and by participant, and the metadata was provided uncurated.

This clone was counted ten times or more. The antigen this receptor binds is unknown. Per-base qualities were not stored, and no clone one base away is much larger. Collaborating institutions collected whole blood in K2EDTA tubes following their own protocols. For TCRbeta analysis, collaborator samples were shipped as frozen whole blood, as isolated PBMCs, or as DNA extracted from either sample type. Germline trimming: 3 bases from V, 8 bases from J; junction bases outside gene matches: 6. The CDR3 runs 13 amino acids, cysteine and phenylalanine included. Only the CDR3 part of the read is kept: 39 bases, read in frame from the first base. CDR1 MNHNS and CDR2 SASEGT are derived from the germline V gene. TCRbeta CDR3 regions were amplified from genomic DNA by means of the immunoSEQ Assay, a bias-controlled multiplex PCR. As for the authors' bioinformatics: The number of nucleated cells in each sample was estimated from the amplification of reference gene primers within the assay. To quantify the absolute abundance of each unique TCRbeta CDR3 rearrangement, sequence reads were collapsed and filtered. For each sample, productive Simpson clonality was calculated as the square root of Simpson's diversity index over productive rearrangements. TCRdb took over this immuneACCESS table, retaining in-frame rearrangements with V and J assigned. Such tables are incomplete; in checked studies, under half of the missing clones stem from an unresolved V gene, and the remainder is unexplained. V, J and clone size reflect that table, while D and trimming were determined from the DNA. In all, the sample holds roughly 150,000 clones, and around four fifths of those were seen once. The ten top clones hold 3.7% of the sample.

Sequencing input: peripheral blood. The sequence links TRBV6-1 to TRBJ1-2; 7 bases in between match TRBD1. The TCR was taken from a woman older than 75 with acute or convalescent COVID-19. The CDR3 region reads CASSDTGVGGYTF. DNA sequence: TGTGCCAGCAGTGACACAGGGGTCGGAGGCTACACCTTC.